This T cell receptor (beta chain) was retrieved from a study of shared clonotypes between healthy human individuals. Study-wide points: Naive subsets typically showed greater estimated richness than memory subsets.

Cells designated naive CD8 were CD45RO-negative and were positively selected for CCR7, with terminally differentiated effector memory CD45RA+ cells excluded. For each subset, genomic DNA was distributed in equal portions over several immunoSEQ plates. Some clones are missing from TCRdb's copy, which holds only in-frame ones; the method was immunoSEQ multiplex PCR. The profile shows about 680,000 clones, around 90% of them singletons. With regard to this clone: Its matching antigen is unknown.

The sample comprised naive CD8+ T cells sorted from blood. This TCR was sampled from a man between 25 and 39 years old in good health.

This CDR3 is CASSLLLRSSNYNEQFF. The CDR3, as DNA: TGTGCCAGCAGTTTACTACTTCGCTCATCCAACTACAATGAGCAGTTCTTC. The chain couples TRBV28 to TRBJ2-1; D ambiguous. Germline assignment: CDR1 MDHEN and CDR2 SYDVKM. V lost 2 bases to trimming and J lost 3 bases, with 17 bases between them. This CDR3 comprises 17 residues.